These 10 T cell receptor beta chains were sequenced from one sample in a study of blood T cell repertoires in COVID-19. Method: immunoSEQ multiplex PCR; TCRdb's copy keeps in-frame clones and lacks some. The sample shows about 440,000 clones, 88% of them seen only once. Material: peripheral blood. These receptors were taken from a woman between 45 and 65 years old with COVID-19, enrolled during active disease.

The V gene is TRBV11-1, the J gene TRBJ1-1, with 9 bases fitting TRBD1. Germline trimming cut 2 bases from V and 5 bases from J; bases unmatched to any gene: 3. CDR1 is SGHAT, CDR2 FQDESV, per germline (reference sequence). The CDR3 spans 14 residues. Here the CDR3 reads CASSLYRGQTEAFF. CDR3 coding DNA: TGTGCCAGCAGCTTATACAGGGGGCAAACTGAAGCTTTCTTT.

This clone was seen once. The chain couples TRBV28 to TRBJ2-7; no clear D gene. The CDR3 is 11 residues long. V gave up 5 bases and J gave up 3 bases, with 5 bases separating them. Germline V gives CDR1 MDHEN, CDR2 SYDVKM. This CDR3 is CASSLYYEQYF. CDR3 in DNA: TGTGCCAGCAGTCTTTACTACGAGCAGTACTTC.

The chain joins TRBV5-1 to TRBJ2-7; 9 nucleotides agree with TRBD1. V was pared by 2 bases and J by 0 bases, with 3 bases of the junction left unmatched. The CDR3 runs 15 residues. Germline CDR1 and CDR2: SGHRS and YFSETQ. The CDR3, as DNA: TGCGCCAGCAGCTTATCACAGGGGGCCTCCTACGAGCAGTACTTC. This translates into CASSLSQGASYEQYF.

This clone has a single count. The rearrangement uses TRBV9 and TRBJ2-5; tentatively, D is TRBD2 (6 bases). Trimming took off 3 bases at V and 2 bases at J, with 11 bases between the two ends. Germline CDR1 SGDLS, CDR2 YYNGEE. This CDR3 contains 14 residues. Here the CDR3 reads CASSAFGTQETQYF. The CDR3 DNA sequence: TGTGCCAGCAGCGCATTCGGGACTCAAGAGACCCAGTACTTC.

The chain joins TRBV11-2 to TRBJ2-1, with 7 positions matching TRBD2. The CDR3 loop spans 16 amino acids. V gave up 4 bases and J gave up 0 bases; unmatched junction bases: 6. Germline-derived CDR1 and CDR2 are SGHAT and FQNNGV. DNA of the CDR3: TGTGCCAGCAGCTCGGTGCGGGGGAGCTCCTACAATGAGCAGTTCTTC. This gives the protein CASSSVRGSSYNEQFF.

The genes are TRBV3-1 (or the pseudogene TRBV3-2) and TRBJ2-3, with no clear D. CDR3 length equals 15 residues. Germline V gives CDR1 LGHDT, CDR2 YNNKEL (reference sequence). Trimming stripped 0 bases from V and 11 bases from J, with 18 bases between. The CDR3 bases are TGTGCCAGCAGCCAAGATCGATTGGCAGGCCAAAGGCAGTATTTT. Translated, it gives CASSQDRLAGQRQYF.

This clone was recorded once. This chain links TRBV13 with TRBJ2-5; D is possibly TRBD2 (5 bases). The CDR3 consists of 14 residues. Looked up from germline, CDR1 is PRHDT and CDR2 is FYEKMQ (reference sequence). Trimming removed 0 bases at V and 7 bases at J, with 12 bases between. The chain's CDR3 is CASSLGRVEGTQYF. DNA for the CDR3: TGTGCCAGCAGCTTAGGCCGAGTTGAGGGGACCCAGTACTTC.

The chain couples TRBV25-1 to TRBJ1-2; 9 bases fit TRBD1. From germline, CDR1 is MGHDK and CDR2 SYGVNS. This CDR3 comprises 13 residues. V lost 5 bases and J lost 7; bases outside the gene matches: 5. The CDR3 sequence is CASSPGTGFGYTF. The CDR3 bases are TGTGCCAGCAGTCCCGGGACAGGGTTTGGCTACACCTTC.

CDR3 DNA sequence: TGTGCCAGCAGCGTGGGGACAGGGAGATTCCTGGGCTATGGCTACACCTTC. This codes for CASSVGTGRFLGYGYTF. The chain links TRBV5-4 to TRBJ1-2, with TRBD1 matching over 9 bases. Germline trimming cut 4 bases from V and 4 bases from J; bases unmatched to any gene: 14. This CDR3 is built from 17 residues. The germline V gene has CDR1 SGHNT and CDR2 YYREEE (reference sequence).

The chain joins TRBV4-1 to TRBJ1-2; D is undetermined. CDR1 and CDR2 (germline): MGHRA, YSYEKL. The V end lost 0 bases, the J end lost 4 bases, and 12 bases lay between the germline ends. This CDR3 has 15 amino acids. The CDR3: CASSQETPGVYGYTF. CDR3 bases: TGCGCCAGCAGCCAAGAGACCCCCGGGGTCTATGGCTACACCTTC.